These T cell receptor beta chains were read from a single sample in a study of cytomegalovirus exposure and HLA in healthy donors. The data were produced by immunoSEQ multiplex PCR, yet TCRdb's version contains in-frame clones alone and is incomplete. The repertoire holds over 100,000 clones, with about a tenth as singletons. Material: PBMCs. These receptors were taken from a man aged 40-49 years in good health and CMV-seropositive. Each CDR3 is given with its conserved first and last residue. A D gene is named only where the DNA matches it firmly. The size of a clone is reported for some rows only, either as once, few or many, or as a class for expanded clones.

d_gene: TRBD1; abundance: few; v_gene: TRBV4-1; len: 14; j_gene: TRBJ1-5; CDR3aa: CASSQDRQGQPQHF; CDR3nt: TGCGCCAGCAGCCAGGACCGACAGGGTCAGCCCCAGCATTTT
d_gene: NA; abundance: NA; v_gene: TRBV5-1; len: 13; j_gene: TRBJ2-5; CDR3aa: CASSGDMRETQYF; CDR3nt: TGCGCCAGCAGCGGTGACATGCGAGAGACCCAGTACTTC
d_gene: NA; abundance: NA; v_gene: TRBV4-1; len: 17; j_gene: TRBJ1-5; CDR3aa: CASSQGSRDSSNQPQHF; CDR3nt: TGCGCCAGCAGCCAAGGATCCCGGGACTCTAGCAATCAGCCCCAGCATTTT
d_gene: NA; abundance: NA; v_gene: TRBV2; len: 11; j_gene: TRBJ2-1; CDR3aa: CASTWSNEQFF; CDR3nt: TGTGCCAGCACCTGGAGCAATGAGCAGTTCTTC
d_gene: TRBD1; abundance: few; v_gene: TRBV6-6; len: 15; j_gene: TRBJ2-7; CDR3aa: CASSFTGQGSYEQYF; CDR3nt: TGTGCCAGCAGTTTCACGGGACAGGGATCCTACGAGCAGTACTTC
d_gene: TRBD1; abundance: NA; v_gene: TRBV9; len: 15; j_gene: TRBJ1-1; CDR3aa: CASSATGTGKAEAFF; CDR3nt: TGTGCCAGCAGCGCGACCGGGACAGGGAAGGCTGAAGCTTTCTTT
d_gene: TRBD1; abundance: few; v_gene: TRBV29-1; len: 14; j_gene: TRBJ1-1; CDR3aa: CSADTGGTNTEAFF; CDR3nt: TGCAGCGCCGACACAGGGGGCACTAACACTGAAGCTTTCTTT
d_gene: TRBD1; abundance: NA; v_gene: TRBV29-1; len: 13; j_gene: TRBJ1-1; CDR3aa: CSVAGQLNTEAFF; CDR3nt: TGCAGCGTTGCGGGACAGCTGAACACTGAAGCTTTCTTT
d_gene: NA; abundance: NA; v_gene: TRBV5-5; len: 15; j_gene: TRBJ1-1; CDR3aa: CASSSDIGRGTEAFF; CDR3nt: TGTGCCAGCAGCTCCGACATAGGAAGGGGAACTGAAGCTTTCTTT
d_gene: NA; abundance: few; v_gene: TRBV9; len: 15; j_gene: TRBJ1-1; CDR3aa: CASSVEGKGGTEAFF; CDR3nt: TGTGCCAGCAGCGTCGAGGGTAAAGGGGGCACTGAAGCTTTCTTT
d_gene: TRBD1; abundance: NA; v_gene: TRBV11-1; len: 15; j_gene: TRBJ1-3; CDR3aa: CASSIDRVSGNTIYF; CDR3nt: TGTGCCAGCAGCATCGACAGGGTTTCTGGAAACACCATATATTTT
d_gene: NA; abundance: NA; v_gene: TRBV29-1; len: 13; j_gene: TRBJ2-3; CDR3aa: CSVVGSGTDTQYF; CDR3nt: TGCAGCGTTGTCGGGAGCGGCACAGATACGCAGTATTTT
d_gene: NA; abundance: few; v_gene: TRBV11-3; len: 15; j_gene: TRBJ1-3; CDR3aa: CASSSPAVDGNTIYF; CDR3nt: TGTGCCAGCAGCTCCCCGGCGGTAGACGGAAACACCATATATTTT
d_gene: NA; abundance: few; v_gene: TRBV6-1; len: 15; j_gene: TRBJ1-2; CDR3aa: CASTGLGGQSYGYTF; CDR3nt: TGTGCCAGCACTGGCTTGGGGGGGCAGAGTTATGGCTACACCTTC
d_gene: TRBD1; abundance: few; v_gene: TRBV5-1; len: 15; j_gene: TRBJ2-3; CDR3aa: CASSSGTASTDTQYF; CDR3nt: TGCGCCAGCAGCTCCGGGACAGCTAGCACAGATACGCAGTATTTT
d_gene: TRBD2; abundance: few; v_gene: TRBV7-3; len: 14; j_gene: TRBJ2-2; CDR3aa: CASSRLAGAGELFF; CDR3nt: TGTGCCAGCAGCCGACTAGCGGGAGCCGGGGAGCTGTTTTTT
d_gene: NA; abundance: few; v_gene: TRBV5-1; len: 15; j_gene: TRBJ1-3; CDR3aa: CASSLGDFSGNTIYF; CDR3nt: TGCGCCAGCAGCTTGGGAGATTTCTCTGGAAACACCATATATTTT
d_gene: NA; abundance: NA; v_gene: TRBV15; len: 14; j_gene: TRBJ2-7; CDR3aa: CATSRVVRAYEQYF; CDR3nt: TGTGCCACCAGCAGAGTGGTGAGGGCCTACGAGCAGTACTTC
d_gene: NA; abundance: few; v_gene: TRBV7-2; len: 14; j_gene: TRBJ2-4; CDR3aa: CASSSGLAKNIQYF; CDR3nt: TGTGCCAGCAGCTCGGGTCTAGCCAAAAACATTCAGTACTTC
d_gene: NA; abundance: NA; v_gene: TRBV18; len: 15; j_gene: TRBJ1-1; CDR3aa: CASSRTTGENTEAFF; CDR3nt: TGTGCCAGCTCACGGACGACAGGAGAGAACACTGAAGCTTTCTTT
d_gene: NA; abundance: few; v_gene: TRBV27; len: 12; j_gene: TRBJ2-1; CDR3aa: CASSFLDNEQFF; CDR3nt: TGTGCCAGCAGTTTTCTCGACAATGAGCAGTTCTTC
d_gene: NA; abundance: NA; v_gene: TRBV7-2; len: 13; j_gene: TRBJ2-5; CDR3aa: CASSSSAKETQYF; CDR3nt: TGTGCCAGCAGCTCAAGTGCGAAAGAGACCCAGTACTTC
d_gene: NA; abundance: few; v_gene: TRBV11-3; len: 16; j_gene: TRBJ1-4; CDR3aa: CASSRRQAGVNEKLFF; CDR3nt: TGTGCCAGCAGCCGGAGACAGGCTGGGGTTAATGAAAAACTGTTTTTT
d_gene: NA; abundance: NA; v_gene: TRBV5-8; len: 13; j_gene: TRBJ1-3; CDR3aa: CASRRTTGNTIYF; CDR3nt: TGTGCCAGCAGACGGACAACTGGAAACACCATATATTTT
d_gene: TRBD2; abundance: few; v_gene: TRBV2; len: 13; j_gene: TRBJ2-3; CDR3aa: CASIGGWTDTQYF; CDR3nt: TGTGCCAGCATCGGGGGGTGGACAGATACGCAGTATTTT
d_gene: TRBD1; abundance: NA; v_gene: TRBV7-9; len: 15; j_gene: TRBJ1-4; CDR3aa: CASSPPDREDEKLFF; CDR3nt: TGTGCCAGCAGCCCCCCGGACAGGGAGGATGAAAAACTGTTTTTT
d_gene: TRBD2; abundance: NA; v_gene: TRBV9; len: 17; j_gene: TRBJ2-3; CDR3aa: CASSGEPQVRRGSLQYF; CDR3nt: TGTGCCAGCAGCGGAGAACCCCAGGTTAGGCGCGGGAGTTTGCAGTATTTT
d_gene: NA; abundance: few; v_gene: TRBV27; len: 15; j_gene: TRBJ2-1; CDR3aa: CASRLSRVRGNEQFF; CDR3nt: TGTGCCAGCCGTCTTTCGCGGGTGCGAGGCAATGAGCAGTTCTTC
d_gene: NA; abundance: NA; v_gene: TRBV11-3; len: 15; j_gene: TRBJ1-1; CDR3aa: CASSLDLRVSTEAFF; CDR3nt: TGTGCCAGCAGCTTAGATCTCAGGGTGTCAACTGAAGCTTTCTTT
d_gene: TRBD2; abundance: few; v_gene: TRBV7-9; len: 17; j_gene: TRBJ2-3; CDR3aa: CASSSVRTSTSTDTQYF; CDR3nt: TGTGCCAGCAGCTCGGTTCGGACTAGCACGAGCACAGATACGCAGTATTTT
d_gene: TRBD1; abundance: few; v_gene: TRBV11-3; len: 16; j_gene: TRBJ2-2; CDR3aa: CASSLGGTGEIGELFF; CDR3nt: TGTGCCAGCAGCCTAGGGGGGACAGGGGAGATCGGGGAGCTGTTTTTT
d_gene: TRBD1; abundance: NA; v_gene: TRBV6-6; len: 15; j_gene: TRBJ2-3; CDR3aa: CASSYGTGWTDTQYF; CDR3nt: TGTGCCAGCAGTTATGGGACAGGGTGGACAGATACGCAGTATTTT
d_gene: NA; abundance: few; v_gene: TRBV20-1; len: 11; j_gene: TRBJ2-7; CDR3aa: CSARSSYEQYF; CDR3nt: TGCAGTGCCCGCTCGAGCTACGAGCAGTACTTC
d_gene: TRBD1; abundance: NA; v_gene: TRBV2; len: 15; j_gene: TRBJ2-3; CDR3aa: CASRATGAFTDTQYF; CDR3nt: TGTGCCAGCAGGGCGACAGGGGCCTTCACAGATACGCAGTATTTT
d_gene: NA; abundance: few; v_gene: TRBV28; len: 12; j_gene: TRBJ2-7; CDR3aa: CASRKQGYEQYF; CDR3nt: TGTGCCAGCAGAAAACAGGGCTACGAGCAGTACTTC
d_gene: TRBD1; abundance: NA; v_gene: TRBV5-1; len: 14; j_gene: TRBJ2-5; CDR3aa: CASSSTGGVETQYF; CDR3nt: TGCGCCAGCAGCTCGACAGGGGGCGTGGAGACCCAGTACTTC
d_gene: NA; abundance: NA; v_gene: TRBV18; len: 12; j_gene: TRBJ2-7; CDR3aa: CASSPDSYEQYF; CDR3nt: TGTGCCAGCTCACCCGACAGCTACGAGCAGTACTTC